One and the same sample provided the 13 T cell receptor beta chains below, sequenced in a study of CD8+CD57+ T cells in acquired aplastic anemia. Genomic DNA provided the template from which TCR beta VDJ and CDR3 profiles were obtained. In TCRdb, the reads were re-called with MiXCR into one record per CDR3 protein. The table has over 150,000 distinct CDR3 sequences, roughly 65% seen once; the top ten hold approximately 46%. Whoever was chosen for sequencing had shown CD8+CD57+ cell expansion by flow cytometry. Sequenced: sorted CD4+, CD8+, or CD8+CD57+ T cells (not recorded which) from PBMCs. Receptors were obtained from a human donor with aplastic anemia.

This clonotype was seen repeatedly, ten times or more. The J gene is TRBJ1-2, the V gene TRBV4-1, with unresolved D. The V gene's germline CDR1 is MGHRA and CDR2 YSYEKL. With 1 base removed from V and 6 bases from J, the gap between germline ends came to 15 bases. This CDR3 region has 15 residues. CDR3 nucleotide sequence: TGCGCCAGCAGCCAAGGGGCAGTTGAAAGGAATGGCTACACCTTC. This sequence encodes CASSQGAVERNGYTF.

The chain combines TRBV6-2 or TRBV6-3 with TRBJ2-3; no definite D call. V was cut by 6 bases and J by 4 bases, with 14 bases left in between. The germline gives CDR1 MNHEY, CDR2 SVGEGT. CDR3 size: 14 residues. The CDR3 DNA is TGTGCCAGCAGACTCGTTCAAACCTCAGATACGCAGTATTTT. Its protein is CASRLVQTSDTQYF.

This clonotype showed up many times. As DNA, the CDR3 is TGCGCCAGCAGCTTGTTTTCCCTGGTCGAGGGACCAGATACGCAGTATTTT. As protein: CASSLFSLVEGPDTQYF. The chain has TRBV5-1 and TRBJ2-3; D possibly matches TRBD1 or TRBD2 (5 bases each). The CDR3 spans 17 residues. The V gene lost 1 base and the J gene lost 4 bases, with 19 bases spanning the gap. CDR1 is SGHRS and CDR2 is YFSETQ in the germline V gene.

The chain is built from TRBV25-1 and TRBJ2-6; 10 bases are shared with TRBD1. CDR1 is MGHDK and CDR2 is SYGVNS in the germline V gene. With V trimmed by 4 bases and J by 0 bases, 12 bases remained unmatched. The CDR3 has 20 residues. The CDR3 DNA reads TGTGCCAGCAGTGGGCCCGAAGGACAGGGGGGGCTCTCTGGGGCCAACGTCCTGACTTTC. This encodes CASSGPEGQGGLSGANVLTF.

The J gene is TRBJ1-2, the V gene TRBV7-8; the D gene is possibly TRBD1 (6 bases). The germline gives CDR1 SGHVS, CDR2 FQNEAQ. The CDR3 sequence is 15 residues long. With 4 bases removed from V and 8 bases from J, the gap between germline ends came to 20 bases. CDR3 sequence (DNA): TGTGCCAGCAGCTCGGACAGCCTCCCTCGCTACGGCTACACCTTC. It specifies CASSSDSLPRYGYTF.

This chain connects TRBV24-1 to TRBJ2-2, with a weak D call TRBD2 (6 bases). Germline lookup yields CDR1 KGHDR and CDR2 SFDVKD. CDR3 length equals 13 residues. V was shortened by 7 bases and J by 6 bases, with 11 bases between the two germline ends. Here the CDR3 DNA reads TGTGCCACCAGAACCTCGGGGGCCGGGGAGCTGTTTTTT. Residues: CATRTSGAGELFF.

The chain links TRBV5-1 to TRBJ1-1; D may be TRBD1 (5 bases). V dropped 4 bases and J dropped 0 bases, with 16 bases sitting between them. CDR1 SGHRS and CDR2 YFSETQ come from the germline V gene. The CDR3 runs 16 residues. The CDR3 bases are TGCGCCAGCAGCGCACACATAGGGACGATGAACACTGAAGCTTTCTTT. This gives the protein CASSAHIGTMNTEAFF. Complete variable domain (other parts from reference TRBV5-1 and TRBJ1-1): KAGVTQTPRYLIKTRGQQVTLSCSPISGHRSVSWYQQTPGQGLQFLFEYFSETQRNKGNFPGRFSGRQFSNSRSEMNVSTLELGDSALYLCASSAHIGTMNTEAFFGQGTRLTVV.

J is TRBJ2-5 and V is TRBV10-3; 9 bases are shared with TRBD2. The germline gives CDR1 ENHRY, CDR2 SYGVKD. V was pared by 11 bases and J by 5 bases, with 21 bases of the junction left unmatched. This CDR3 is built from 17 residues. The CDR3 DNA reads TGTGCCGAATTTGGCGGACTAGCGCTATGGGGCGGGGAGACCCAGTACTTC. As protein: CAEFGGLALWGGETQYF.

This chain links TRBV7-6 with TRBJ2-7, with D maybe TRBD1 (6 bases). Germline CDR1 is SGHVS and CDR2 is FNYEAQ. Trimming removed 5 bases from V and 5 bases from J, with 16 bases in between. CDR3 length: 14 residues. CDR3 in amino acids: CASSRITGSNEQYF. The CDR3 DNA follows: TGTGCCAGCAGCCGGATAACAGGGAGTAACGAGCAGTACTTC. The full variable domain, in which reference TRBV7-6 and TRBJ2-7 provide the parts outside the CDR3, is GAGVSQSPRYKVTKRGQDVALRCDPISGHVSLYWYRQALGQGPEFLTYFNYEAQQDKSGLPNDRFSAERPEGSISTLTIQRTEQRDSAMYRCASSRITGSNEQYFGPGTRLTVT.

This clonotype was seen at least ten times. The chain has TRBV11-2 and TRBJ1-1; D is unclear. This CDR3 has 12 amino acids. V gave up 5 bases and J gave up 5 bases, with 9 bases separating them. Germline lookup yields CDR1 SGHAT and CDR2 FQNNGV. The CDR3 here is CASSPDVTEAFF. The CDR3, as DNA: TGTGCCAGCAGCCCCGATGTGACTGAAGCTTTCTTT. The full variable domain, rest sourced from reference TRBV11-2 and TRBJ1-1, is EAGVAQSPRYKIIEKRQSVAFWCNPISGHATLYWYQQILGQGPKLLIQFQNNGVVDDSQLPKDRFSAERLKGVDSTLKIQPAKLEDSAVYLCASSPDVTEAFFGQGTRLTVV.

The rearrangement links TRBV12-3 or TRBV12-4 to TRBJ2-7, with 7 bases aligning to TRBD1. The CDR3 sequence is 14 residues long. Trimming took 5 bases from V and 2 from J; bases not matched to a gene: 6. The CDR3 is CASSLTDRPYEQYF. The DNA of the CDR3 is TGTGCCAGCAGTCTAACGGACAGGCCCTACGAGCAGTACTTC.

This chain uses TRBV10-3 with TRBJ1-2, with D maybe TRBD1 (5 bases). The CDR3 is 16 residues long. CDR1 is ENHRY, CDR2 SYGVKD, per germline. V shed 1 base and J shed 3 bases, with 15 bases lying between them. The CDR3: CAISEYAGQGDYGYTF. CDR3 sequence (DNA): TGTGCCATCAGTGAGTACGCCGGCCAGGGCGACTATGGCTACACCTTC.

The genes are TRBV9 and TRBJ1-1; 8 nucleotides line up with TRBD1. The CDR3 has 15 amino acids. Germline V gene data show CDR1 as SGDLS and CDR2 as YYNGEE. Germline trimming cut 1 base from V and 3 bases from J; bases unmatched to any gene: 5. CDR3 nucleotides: TGTGCCAGCAGCGTATTCGACAGGGGAGACACTGAAGCTTTCTTT. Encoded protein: CASSVFDRGDTEAFF.